The present entry profiles one T cell receptor beta chain with its context. Antigen: not known. The J segment lost 0 bases and the V segment lost 6 bases, leaving 5 bases of the junction unmatched. Germline CDR1 and CDR2: SGHRS and YFSETQ. The CDR3 covers 14 residues. The source of the sample is a study of T cell responses to AZD1222 COVID-19 vaccine. TCRdb keeps only in-frame clones here, not all; method: immunoSEQ multiplex PCR. The data contain approximately 150,000 clones, roughly 94% of them seen just once; the ten biggest clones take up over 4.5%. Whole-study results and caveats: Of spike-specific TCRs, nearly half reportedly target regions left unmutated in variants.

V and J are TRBV5-1 and TRBJ2-7; TRBD1 agrees at 8 bases. This TCR was sampled from an adult who received the AZD1222 COVID-19 vaccine. Here the sequenced sample was peripheral blood, taken 28 days after the second AZD1222 dose. For the CDR3, the DNA is TGCGCCAGCACCCAGGGGGCTACCTCCTACGAGCAGTACTTC. This sequence encodes CASTQGATSYEQYF.